The rows below give T cell receptor beta chains drawn from one sample of a study of shared clonotypes between healthy human individuals. The table came from immunoSEQ multiplex PCR; TCRdb's copy has only in-frame clones and leaves some out. Altogether fewer than 850,000 clones are present, 90% to 97% being singletons, with the ten largest covering about 0.22%. Specimen: naive CD8+ T cells sorted from blood. The receptors shown here come from a man aged 25 to 40 in good health. The CDR3 runs from the conserved cysteine through the conserved F or W. D genes are given only for firm matches. The size of a clone is reported for some rows only, either as once, few or many, or as a class for expanded clones.

d_call: TRBD2; clone_size: -; v_call: TRBV4-2; j_call: TRBJ2-3; cdr3_aa: CASSTPGLAGADTQYF; cdr3_nt: TGTGCCAGCAGCACACCGGGACTAGCGGGAGCAGATACGCAGTATTTT
d_call: -; clone_size: -; v_call: TRBV11-2; j_call: TRBJ1-3; cdr3_aa: CASSSYVAGNTIYF; cdr3_nt: TGTGCCAGCAGCTCCTACGTAGCGGGGAACACCATATATTTT
d_call: TRBD2; clone_size: -; v_call: TRBV4-3; j_call: TRBJ2-7; cdr3_aa: CASSLWGRAYEQYF; cdr3_nt: TGCGCCAGCAGCCTCTGGGGGAGGGCTTACGAGCAGTACTTC
d_call: -; clone_size: -; v_call: TRBV6-1; j_call: TRBJ2-2; cdr3_aa: CASSYDSTGELFF; cdr3_nt: TGTGCCAGCAGTTATGACAGCACCGGGGAGCTGTTTTTT
d_call: -; clone_size: -; v_call: TRBV7-9; j_call: TRBJ2-4; cdr3_aa: CASSSRHGLAKNIQYF; cdr3_nt: TGTGCCAGCAGCTCTCGACACGGGTTAGCCAAAAACATTCAGTACTTC
d_call: -; clone_size: -; v_call: TRBV19; j_call: TRBJ1-1; cdr3_aa: CASNGLSPEAFF; cdr3_nt: TGTGCCAGTAACGGGTTGAGCCCTGAAGCTTTCTTT
d_call: -; clone_size: -; v_call: TRBV6-5; j_call: TRBJ2-7; cdr3_aa: CASSYSRNYEQYF; cdr3_nt: TGTGCCAGCAGTTACTCTCGAAACTACGAGCAGTACTTC
d_call: -; clone_size: -; v_call: TRBV27; j_call: TRBJ2-4; cdr3_aa: CASSRTDLAKNIQYF; cdr3_nt: TGTGCCAGCAGTCGGACAGACCTAGCCAAAAACATTCAGTACTTC
d_call: TRBD1; clone_size: -; v_call: TRBV6-5; j_call: TRBJ1-1; cdr3_aa: CASSWGTETEAFF; cdr3_nt: TGTGCCAGCAGTTGGGGGACAGAGACAGAAGCTTTCTTT
d_call: TRBD2; clone_size: once; v_call: TRBV5-6; j_call: TRBJ2-7; cdr3_aa: CASSMTPGLATYEQYF; cdr3_nt: TGTGCCAGCAGCATGACGCCGGGACTAGCAACCTACGAGCAGTACTTC